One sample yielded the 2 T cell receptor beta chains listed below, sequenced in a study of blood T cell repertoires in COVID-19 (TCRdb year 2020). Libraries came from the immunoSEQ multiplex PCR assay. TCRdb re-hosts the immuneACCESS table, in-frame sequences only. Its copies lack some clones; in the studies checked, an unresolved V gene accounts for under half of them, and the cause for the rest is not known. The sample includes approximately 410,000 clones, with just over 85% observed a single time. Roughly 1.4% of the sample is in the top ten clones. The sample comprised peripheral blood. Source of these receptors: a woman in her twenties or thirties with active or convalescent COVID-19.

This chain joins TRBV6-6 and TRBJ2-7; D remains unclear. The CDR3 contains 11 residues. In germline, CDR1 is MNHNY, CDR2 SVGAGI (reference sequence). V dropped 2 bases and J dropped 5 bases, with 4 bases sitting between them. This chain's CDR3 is CASSYLNEQYF. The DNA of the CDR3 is TGTGCCAGCAGTTACCTAAACGAGCAGTACTTC.

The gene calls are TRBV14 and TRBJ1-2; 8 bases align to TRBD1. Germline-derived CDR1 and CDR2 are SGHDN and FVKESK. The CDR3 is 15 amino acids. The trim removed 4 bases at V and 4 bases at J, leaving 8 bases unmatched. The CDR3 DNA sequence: TGTGCCAGCAGCCTACGGACAGGGCGAAGCTATGGCTACACCTTC. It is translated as CASSLRTGRSYGYTF.